Presented here are 2 T cell receptor beta chains from one specimen sequenced in a study of early T cells in non-severe SARS-CoV-2 infection. TCRdb recomputed calls from the 5' RACE reads with MiXCR, one row per CDR3 protein. The repertoire consists of around 28,000 distinct CDR3 sequences, with around 5.4% occurring once and the leading ten covering over 5%. The sample consisted of whole blood. These receptors all come from an adult who was a healthcare worker with PCR-confirmed SARS-CoV-2 infection or an uninfected control (not recorded which).

This clonotype occurred a few times. The chain recombines TRBV5-1 with TRBJ2-3; 8 nucleotides align to TRBD1. J was trimmed by 0 bases and V by 4 bases; bases with no gene match: 7. The CDR3 has 16 amino acids. Germline V CDR1 and CDR2: SGHRS, YFSETQ. CDR3 residues: CASSHMDRASTDTQYF. The CDR3 DNA reads TGCGCCAGCAGCCACATGGACAGGGCTAGCACAGATACGCAGTATTTT.

The chain employs TRBV2 and TRBJ1-6; D is uncertain. Per germline, CDR1 SNHLY and CDR2 FYNNEI. Trimming cost V 5 bases and J 2 bases, with 7 bases left between them. This CDR3 is built from 14 residues. Here the CDR3 DNA reads TGTGCCAGCAGTCCTGGGGCCTATAATTCACCCCTCCACTTT. Amino acids: CASSPGAYNSPLHF.